Listed here is a single T cell receptor beta chain. The sample belongs to a study of blood T cell repertoires in COVID-19. Across the whole study: T cells, B-cell-depleted T cells, or PBMCs provided the cDNA or gDNA that served as material.

Residents of 24 US areas, aged about 18 to 95 years, made up the participants. Study processing details: Reference gene primer amplification gave nucleated cell count estimates. The method was immunoSEQ multiplex PCR; TCRdb's version includes in-frame clones alone and lacks a portion of them. That table furnishes V, J and clone size, whereas the DNA furnished D and trimming. The sample shows 150,000 to 200,000 clones, around 85% of them seen only once. This CDR3 is 18 amino acids long. Trimming took 2 bases from V and 2 from J, leaving 20 bases between them. Germline values: CDR1 SGDLS, CDR2 YYNGEE. The TCR was taken from a woman aged 40-49 years with acute COVID-19. The material sequenced was PBMCs or T cells enriched from blood (not recorded which). The rearrangement joins TRBV9 to TRBJ2-1, with D tentatively TRBD2 (6 bases). The CDR3 DNA follows: TGTGCCAGCAGCGTGAACGAGATCGGGAGAGGGGCCTACAATGAGCAGTTCTTC. It translates to CASSVNEIGRGAYNEQFF. Complete variable domain (other parts from reference TRBV9 and TRBJ2-1): DSGVTQTPKHLITATGQRVTLRCSPRSGDLSVYWYQQSLDQGLQFLIQYYNGEERAKGNILERFSAQQFPDLHSELNLSSLELGDSALYFCASSVNEIGRGAYNEQFFGPGTRLTVL.